The source of this T cell receptor beta chain is a study of CD8 T cells in cerebrospinal fluid in Alzheimer's disease (dated by TCRdb to 2018 to 2021). Notes on the research overall: To assess CSF T cell clonal expansion, the study used two single-cell approaches: plate-based nested PCR sequencing and droplet-based sequencing. The CSF gene-expression analysis, which included patients with Parkinson's disease, covered a total of about 24 samples. In the droplet-based CSF analysis comparing patients with controls, there were 9 healthy controls (roughly 11,000 cells) and 9 patients with MCI or Alzheimer's disease (approximately 10,000 cells). The study examined whether cerebrospinal fluid from healthy elderly individuals and from patients with neurodegenerative disease contained clonally expanded T cells.

Judged by frequency, this clonotype is medium-sized (0.01 to 0.1%); no count was given. Its antigen has not been determined. Every participant was in good physical condition and had no acute infectious disease. A live/dead marker was used to sort live CSF cells for droplet-based sequencing. CSF was obtained by lumbar puncture, and immune cells were pelleted by centrifugation at 300g. Each CSF sample was examined for red blood cells, and any sample with blood contamination was excluded. CSF cells were cryopreserved by placing the cells in freezing medium, freezing the cells overnight at -80 degrees C, and then storing the cells in liquid nitrogen. CSF samples were stored for less than seven months before analysis. The receptor library was made with 10x single-cell sequencing. CSF cells were profiled with 10X Genomics single-cell V(D)J and 5' gene-expression libraries. An Illumina NextSeq550 was used to sequence CSF single-cell TCR libraries. The source study handled its data this way. After V(D)J reads were mapped to the vdj-GRCh38 alts ensemble 2.0.0 reference, the Cell Ranger vdj pipeline was used to analyse the reads. Clonotypes were defined as cell barcodes sharing the same set of productive CDR3 nucleotide sequences. To connect clonality with transcriptional profiles, clonotype information was added to the gene-expression metadata in Seurat v3.0. Exclusion was applied to CSF cells with more than 1,800 genes, more than 7,500 UMIs or more than 10% mitochondrial reads. CDR3-beta sequences were compared against VDJdb to identify TCRs with known antigen specificity. The network analysis of clone sharing was performed with the R package qgraph and was limited to TCRs that had complete alpha and beta chains. After TCRdb reprocessed the reads, each CDR3 protein sequence was kept as one row, without DNA. None of the V and J calls come from the authors' own analysis; TCRdb made them. The table of this sample itemizes about 1,200 distinct CDR3 sequences. The biggest ten clones account for roughly 9.6% of the sample.

Broader findings and caveats from the paper: When the data were pooled, 4 of 6 Alzheimer's patients but only 1 of 10 healthy subjects had a highly expanded clone, defined as one making up at least 3% of TCRs. It was cautioned by the authors that a causal link between EBV and Alzheimer's disease is not established by the detection of EBV-specific TCRs in CSF. The overall clonality comparison included only samples with detectable clones (approximately 11 healthy, 5 MCI, 5 AD, 6 PD). Compared with controls, patients with MCI or Alzheimer's disease had a higher percentage of their CSF TCRs made up by the single largest clone. The EBV-specific clones were neither the most highly expanded clones nor enriched among patients.

This clonotype originated in a human donor in good health. Sequencing used cerebrospinal fluid.

This receptor carries the CDR3 CATSDLISGNTGELFF. Here the chain combines TRBV24-1 and TRBJ2-2. From the cysteine through the phenylalanine, the CDR3 covers 16 amino acids. No DNA appears here. The germline V gene sets CDR1 to KGHDR and CDR2 to SFDVKD.